This TCR beta chain was observed in a study of cytomegalovirus exposure and HLA in healthy donors. The CDR3 runs to 15 residues. Germline CDR1 and CDR2: MGHRA and YSYEKL. Trimming cost V 1 base and J 5 bases, with 14 bases left between them. Study-wide findings and caveats: Within the 130 or so validation repertoires, first-cohort TCR clusters tended to co-occur, according to a later analysis. Whilst most TCR sequences proved rare, a subset of public TCRs occurred across many donors. Investigators reported approximately 170 TCR beta chains as tied to cytomegalovirus.

This clone came up once. Its target is not known. Generated by immunoSEQ multiplex PCR, the TCRdb table keeps only in-frame clones and is missing some. The data show about 49,000 clones, 92% seen once. The TCR originated in a man aged 18 to 29 in good health and CMV-seronegative. Sequencing input: PBMCs. The chain joins TRBV4-1 to TRBJ2-5; TRBD1 is a possible D gene (6 bases). CDR3 sequence reads: CASSQVRGFRETQYF. In DNA, the CDR3 is TGCGCCAGCAGCCAAGTCAGGGGATTTCGGGAGACCCAGTACTTC.